One and the same sample provided the 21 T cell receptor beta chains below, sequenced in a study of CD8 T cells in Susac syndrome. The authors reverse transcribed roughly 0.5 to 1 ug RNA with random hexamers. TCRdb fed the immunoSEQ multiplex PCR reads into MiXCR, producing one record per CDR3 protein. The sample holds 45,000 to 60,000 distinct CDR3 sequences, over 90% seen once. Sequenced input: CD8+ T cells from PBMCs. Source of these receptors: a human donor in good health.

This rearrangement joins TRBV29-1 to TRBJ2-1, with 9 bases identical to TRBD2. The V gene's germline CDR1 is SQVTM and CDR2 ANQGSEA. This CDR3 contains 11 residues. V was clipped by 6 bases and J by 10 bases; unmatched bases: 4. DNA for the CDR3: TGCAGCGTGGGACTAGCTTCCGAGCAGTTCTTC. Translated, it gives CSVGLASEQFF.

The chain combines TRBV5-1 with TRBJ1-1; TRBD1 matches at 8 bases. CDR3 size: 14 residues. The junction had 10 bases not matched to a gene; V was cut back by 7 bases and J by 5 bases. Germline loops: CDR1 SGHRS, CDR2 YFSETQ. CDR3 sequence (DNA): TGCGCCAGCGTCCCGGACAGGGTGGATACTGAAGCTTTCTTT. It specifies CASVPDRVDTEAFF.

This clonotype is a singleton in its sample. This chain links TRBV20-1 with TRBJ2-1; the D gene is possibly TRBD2 (5 bases). The V end was cut by 4 bases, the J end by 8 bases, with 15 bases between. The CDR3 has 13 residues. Germline CDR1 and CDR2: DFQATT and SNEGSKA (reference sequence). The CDR3 region is CSAKDLEGYEQFF. The CDR3 coding sequence is TGCAGTGCTAAGGATCTAGAGGGCTATGAGCAGTTCTTC.

This chain connects TRBV5-6 to TRBJ1-2; D gene unclear. V dropped 4 bases and J dropped 6 bases, with 22 bases sitting between them. This CDR3 is 16 amino acids long. Germline V gene sequence: CDR1 SGHDT, CDR2 YYEEEE. The CDR3 loop reads CASSLQRVFNYDGYTF. Here the CDR3 DNA reads TGTGCCAGCAGCCTACAAAGGGTGTTTAACTATGATGGCTACACCTTC.

The rearrangement joins TRBV10-3 to TRBJ1-2; D not certain. Trimming shortened V by 6 bases and J by 6 bases, and 8 bases separated the two germline ends. This CDR3 is built from 11 residues. The germline CDR1 and CDR2 sequences are ENHRY and SYGVKD. The CDR3 DNA sequence: TGTGCCATCAGCCGAGAGGATGGCTACACCTTC. This codes for CAISREDGYTF.

CDR3 coding DNA: TGTGCCAGTAGTACCTACGGGACACTATCCTACGAGCAGTACTTC. The encoded protein is CASSTYGTLSYEQYF. This chain links TRBV19 with TRBJ2-7; the D gene is possibly TRBD1 (6 bases). CDR1 and CDR2 (germline): LNHDA, SQIVND (reference sequence). This CDR3 is built from 15 residues. Trimming left V 4 bases short and J 1 base short, with 14 bases between.

V usage is TRBV6-5 and J usage is TRBJ2-7; 7 nucleotides match TRBD1. Germline V lookup: CDR1 MNHEY, CDR2 SVGAGI. After removal of 6 bases from V and 9 bases from J, the junction contained 17 bases not matched to a gene. The CDR3 totals 15 residues. For the CDR3, the DNA is TGTGCCAGCAGCACCGGGACAGAAGGGTTGATTGGGCAGTACTTC. Protein sequence: CASSTGTEGLIGQYF.

This sequence joins TRBV20-1 and TRBJ2-1; perhaps TRBD2 as D (5 bases). Germline CDR1 DFQATT, CDR2 SNEGSKA (reference sequence). CDR3 size: 15 residues. V lost 1 base and J 3 bases, leaving 13 bases between the germline ends. As DNA, the CDR3 is TGCAGTGCTAGAGTTGGTCTAGCAGGCTACAATGAGCAGTTCTTC. This translates into CSARVGLAGYNEQFF.

This clonotype has only one observation. The rearrangement joins TRBV27 to TRBJ2-7; 9 positions match TRBD2. Losses at the gene ends were 6 bases for V and 5 bases for J; bases not matched to a gene: 11. Looked up from germline, CDR1 is MNHEY and CDR2 is SMNVEV (reference sequence). This CDR3 comprises 15 residues. CDR3 sequence: CASSSGTSRADEQYF. The CDR3 DNA reads TGTGCCAGCAGCTCCGGGACTAGCCGAGCCGACGAGCAGTACTTC.

The V and J genes are TRBV4-3 and TRBJ1-1; D possibly corresponds to TRBD1 (6 bases). Germline CDR1 is LGHNA and CDR2 is YSLEER. This CDR3 has 16 residues. The V and J ends lost 1 base and 2 bases respectively, with 14 bases between them. The CDR3 DNA sequence: TGCGCCAGCAGCCAAGGGCCCGAGGGGGGAAACACTGAAGCTTTCTTT. Its protein is CASSQGPEGGNTEAFF.

The chain joins TRBV9 to TRBJ2-1; no clear D gene. Looked up from germline, CDR1 is SGDLS and CDR2 is YYNGEE. This CDR3 comprises 15 residues. Trimming took off 5 bases at V and 4 bases at J, with 16 bases between the two ends. CDR3 protein: CASSGLAVDYNEQFF. CDR3 sequence (DNA): TGTGCCAGCAGTGGGTTGGCGGTCGATTACAATGAGCAGTTCTTC.

This chain links TRBV6-2 or TRBV6-3 with TRBJ2-7; the D call may be TRBD1 or TRBD2 (5 bases each). CDR3 size: 15 residues. Germline CDR1 reads MNHEY; CDR2 reads SVGEGT. The V end lost 2 bases, the J end lost 2 bases, and 13 bases lay between the germline ends. The CDR3 bases are TGTGCCAGCAGTTACGGGGGTGGGGGAACCTACGAGCAGTACTTC. This sequence encodes CASSYGGGGTYEQYF.

The rearrangement links TRBV27 to TRBJ2-1, with 8 bases aligning to TRBD2. Germline V gives CDR1 MNHEY, CDR2 SMNVEV (reference sequence). J lost 0 bases, V lost 4 bases, and 8 bases had no gene match. The CDR3 length is 17 residues. In DNA, the CDR3 is TGTGCCAGCAGTTCTAGTGGCGGGAGGTCCTCCTACAATGAGCAGTTCTTC. This encodes CASSSSGGRSSYNEQFF.

The V gene is TRBV6-2 or TRBV6-3, the J gene TRBJ2-1, with unresolved D. Trimming took off 4 bases at V and 8 bases at J, with 6 bases between the two ends. CDR1 MNHEY and CDR2 SVGEGT come from the germline V gene. The CDR3 loop spans 11 amino acids. The CDR3 DNA is TGTGCCAGCAGTTCAGGTTATGAGCAGTTCTTC. Protein sequence: CASSSGYEQFF.

V and J are TRBV4-3 and TRBJ2-1; 8 bases map to TRBD2. Germline CDR1 is LGHNA and CDR2 is YSLEER. The trim removed 0 bases at V and 7 bases at J, leaving 8 bases unmatched. This CDR3 region has 16 residues. The CDR3: CASSQEERENDNEQFF. The CDR3 DNA reads TGCGCCAGCAGCCAAGAGGAGCGGGAGAATGATAATGAGCAGTTCTTC.

The chain uses TRBV7-9 and TRBJ1-3, with no clear D. V was trimmed by 1 base and J by 2 bases, leaving 3 bases between them. Germline V CDR1 and CDR2: SEHNR, FQNEAQ (reference sequence). This CDR3 spans 13 amino acids. The CDR3 loop reads CASSLGTGNTIYF. The CDR3 region has the DNA TGTGCCAGCAGCTTAGGGACTGGAAACACCATATATTTT.

The CDR3 DNA sequence: TGTGCCAGCAGTTCGACAGGGCCGTCGGGCGGCTACACCTTC. Protein product: CASSSTGPSGGYTF. This chain links TRBV27 with TRBJ1-2, with 7 positions matching TRBD1. The J segment lost 8 bases and the V segment lost 4 bases, leaving 10 bases of the junction unmatched. Germline V lookup: CDR1 MNHEY, CDR2 SMNVEV (reference sequence). The length of the CDR3 is 14 residues.

This clonotype was detected only once. V and J are TRBV7-9 and TRBJ2-1; 13 nucleotides agree with TRBD2. This CDR3 is built from 19 residues. The trim removed 4 bases at V and 1 base at J, leaving 10 bases unmatched. Germline lookup yields CDR1 SEHNR and CDR2 FQNEAQ (reference sequence). The CDR3 loop reads CASSYTAGTSGASYNEQFF. CDR3 bases: TGTGCCAGCAGCTATACAGCCGGGACTAGCGGGGCTTCCTACAATGAGCAGTTCTTC. Supplemented by reference TRBV7-9 and TRBJ2-1, the full variable domain reads DTGVSQNPRHKITKRGQNVTFRCDPISEHNRLYWYRQTLGQGPEFLTYFQNEAQLEKSRLLSDRFSAERPKGSFSTLEIQRTEQGDSAMYLCASSYTAGTSGASYNEQFFGPGTRLTVL.

The chain combines TRBV6-5 with TRBJ1-2; D gene uncertain. The germline CDR1 and CDR2 sequences are MNHEY and SVGAGI. The CDR3 runs to 14 residues. Trimming cost V 2 bases and J 4 bases, with 11 bases left between them. This chain's CDR3 is CASSYGEGGYGYTF. CDR3 sequence (DNA): TGTGCCAGCAGTTACGGGGAGGGCGGCTATGGCTACACCTTC.

V usage is TRBV30 and J usage is TRBJ1-1, with TRBD1 identical over 7 bases. The junction had 15 bases not matched to a gene; V was cut back by 3 bases and J by 11 bases. The CDR3 length is 14 residues. The germline CDR1 and CDR2 sequences are GTSNPN and SVGIG (reference sequence). The CDR3 region is CAWRATDRAVRAFF. Here the CDR3 DNA reads TGTGCCTGGAGAGCTACCGACAGGGCCGTCCGGGCTTTCTTT. The variable domain in full, with the rest retrieved from reference TRBV30 and TRBJ1-1, is SQTIHQWPATLVQPVGSPLSLECTVEGTSNPNLYWYRQAAGRGLQLLFYSVGIGQISSEVPQNLSASRPQDRQFILSSKKLLLSDSGFYLCAWRATDRAVRAFFGQGTRLTVV.

The V call is TRBV13, the J call TRBJ1-1, with 7 bases matching TRBD1. The CDR3 consists of 15 residues. V dropped 5 bases and J dropped 4; count of bases not matched to a gene: 10. The germline CDR1 and CDR2 sequences are PRHDT and FYEKMQ (reference sequence). CDR3 region: CASSEGGQAPTEAFF. The CDR3 DNA sequence: TGTGCCAGCAGCGAAGGAGGACAGGCACCCACTGAAGCTTTCTTT.